A selection of T cell receptor beta chains follows, all from one sample in a study of T cells in Graves' hyperthyroidism and ophthalmopathy. TCRdb reanalysed the multiplex PCR reads using MiXCR and keeps one entry per CDR3 protein. The sample yields a few hundred thousand distinct CDR3 sequences, roughly 50% seen once. Material: peripheral blood or thyroid tissue (not recorded which). The receptors come from an adult woman with Graves' disease, either hyperthyroidism or ophthalmopathy (not recorded which). The CDR3 runs from the conserved cysteine through the conserved F or W.

>TRBV7-3
CASSPQAYTGELFF
>TRBV5-1
CASSLGTSSDTIYF
>TRBV10-2
CASSEAGAGSQHF
>TRBV2
CASVNRASHTEAFF
>TRBV7-3
CASSLNPRAEISPQYF
>TRBV5-1
CASSLAKSNEQYF
>TRBV9
CASSVEPGTGAGELFF
>TRBV20-1
CSARGQATTEKLFF
>TRBV7-9
CASSFWDRDSYGYTF
>TRBV12-3/TRBV12-4
CASSLELGQPQHF
>TRBV4-3
CASGQDRGRIQPQHF
>TRBV10-3
CAISDGTGIQPQHF
>TRBV12-5
CASGLIGGNYGYTF
>TRBV3-1
CASSRLGAAHQGRETQYF
>TRBV5-4
CASSPVARGELFF
>TRBV10-3
CAIRAGTGEQYF
>TRBV15
CATSSWDRLYEQYF
>TRBV7-9
CASSWGQGTGELFF
>TRBV3-1
CASSQGTVPWNTEAFF
>TRBV7-9
CASSSEDGPYYEQYF
>TRBV12-3/TRBV12-4
CASKTTEDNQPQHF
>TRBV15
CATSRGAVIEETQYF
>TRBV2
CASSESGGHNEKLFF
>TRBV4-1
CASSQDEDEQYF
>TRBV10-1
CASSEGRGRVPQHF
>TRBV20-1
CSAIGGMNTEAFF
>TRBV7-8
CASRSQDNENLFF
>TRBV5-1
CASSETSGRYEQYF
>TRBV2
CASSRGTATRGLFF
>TRBV10-2
CASSVSTLFPYEQYF
>TRBV12-3/TRBV12-4
CASSNSGTDYGYTF
>TRBV7-3
CASRLPRFPTYEQYF
>TRBV2
CASRPGGGEKLFF
>TRBV15
CATSRGQGSTEAFF
>TRBV29-1
CSLEGAVLTTEAFF
>TRBV6-1
CASSYYPGILGTQYF
>TRBV19
CASSIASGATAFF
>TRBV6-4
CASNPRGGDQPQHF
>TRBV19
CASSQRQGAIYEQYF
>TRBV19
CASSMQQGAGGYTF
>TRBV28
CASSLGSGEETQYF
>TRBV29-1
CSKDSAYEQYF
>TRBV2
CASSEITSDRGQPDRRGGELFF
>TRBV7-6
CASSSRTGEAFF
>TRBV7-3
CASSRIPGSGANVLTF
>TRBV24-1
CATSDFRGEQFF
>TRBV9
CASSVMGQGNNEQFF
>TRBV11-2
CASSYRGTGGYGGYTF
>TRBV11-2
CASSTRILAGRAYEQYF
>TRBV28
CASSIGTGELFF
>TRBV2
CASIARPFLSPYEQYF
>TRBV2
CASTWQAGGYEQYF
>TRBV24-1
CATSDGVQAFF
>TRBV20-1
CSARDLTSLQETQYF
>TRBV7-2
CASSLAASVWRETQYF
>TRBV25-1
CASNRLAGANVLTF
>TRBV7-9
CASSLAGQGRQETQYF
>TRBV9
CASSVGTGTPSYEQYF
>TRBV5-1
CATAHEPSYEQYF
>TRBV20-1
CSARDGGYGREQYF